The 9 T cell receptor beta chains given below trace back to one sample, sequenced in a study of shared clonotypes between healthy human individuals. TCRdb's table, derived via immunoSEQ multiplex PCR, lists solely in-frame clones and lacks some. The sample has around 990,000 clones, 70% to 85% seen once. Source material: memory CD4+ T cells from PBMCs. Specified subset: CD45RA-negative fraction. The receptors were sampled from a young man in good health. Some clones in this sample may be carry-over from other donors' samples.

The rearrangement uses TRBV14 and TRBJ1-2, with 7 bases that match TRBD1. The CDR3 length is 13 residues. Unmatched junction bases numbered 0, after V lost 2 bases and J lost 3 bases. CDR1 is SGHDN, CDR2 FVKESK, per germline. CDR3 loop: CASSQTGDYGYTF. CDR3 DNA sequence: TGTGCCAGCAGCCAAACAGGGGACTATGGCTACACCTTC.

The DNA of the CDR3 is TGCGCCAGCAGCTTGTTTCCCAAAGGTAGCGGGAGATACAATGAGCAGTTCTTC. The encoded protein is CASSLFPKGSGRYNEQFF. This sequence joins TRBV5-1 and TRBJ2-1; 9 positions match TRBD2. The germline CDR1 and CDR2 sequences are SGHRS and YFSETQ. Losses at the gene ends were 1 base for V and 4 bases for J; bases not matched to a gene: 12. This CDR3 region has 18 residues.

The J gene is TRBJ2-1, the V gene TRBV23-1; the D call may be TRBD1 or TRBD2 (5 bases each). TRBV23-1 is an ORF; its function is uncertain. The germline V and J ends were trimmed by 0 bases and 8 bases, with 11 bases remaining between them. The CDR3 contains 14 residues. The CDR3 nucleotides read TGCGCCAGCAGTCAATCGGGGACCGCGGATGAGCAGTTCTTC. Protein: CASSQSGTADEQFF.

V usage is TRBV7-3 and J usage is TRBJ1-6; 8 nucleotides match TRBD1. V lost 5 bases and J lost 7; bases outside the gene matches: 4. Germline V gene sequence: CDR1 SGHTA, CDR2 FQGTGA. The CDR3 is made up of 14 amino acids. CDR3 DNA sequence: TGTGCCAGCAGCCTACAGGGGGGCAATTCACCCCTCCACTTT. Amino acids: CASSLQGGNSPLHF. The variable domain in full, completed from reference TRBV7-3 and TRBJ1-6, reads GAGVSQTPSNKVTEKGKYVELRCDPISGHTALYWYRQSLGQGPEFLIYFQGTGAADDSGLPNDRFFAVRPEGSVSTLKIQRTERGDSAVYLCASSLQGGNSPLHFGNGTRLTVT.

The rearrangement uses TRBV2 and TRBJ1-1; D might be TRBD1 (6 bases). The CDR3 sequence is 14 residues long. V lost 5 bases to trimming and J lost 7 bases, with 17 bases between them. Germline loops: CDR1 SNHLY, CDR2 FYNNEI. In DNA, the CDR3 is TGTGCCAGCAGTAGTTGGGGGGCTGGGGGTGAAGCTTTCTTT. It encodes CASSSWGAGGEAFF.

The chain recombines TRBV27 with TRBJ2-6; 8 nucleotides match TRBD2. CDR3 length equals 19 residues. Germline CDR1 is MNHEY and CDR2 is SMNVEV (reference sequence). V lost 7 bases to trimming and J lost 2 bases; unmatched junction nucleotides: 16. CDR3 amino acids: CASTHWTGRGVPGANVLTF. The CDR3 DNA reads TGTGCCAGCACCCACTGGACCGGGAGGGGGGTACCTGGGGCCAACGTCCTGACTTTC.

The CDR3 is CASSLQGNEQFF. CDR3 in DNA: TGTGCCAGCAGTTTACAGGGCAATGAGCAGTTCTTC. The J gene is TRBJ2-1, the V gene TRBV7-6; maybe TRBD1 (6 bases). Trimming cost V 6 bases and J 6 bases, with 9 bases left between them. This CDR3 has 12 amino acids. The germline V gene encodes CDR1 SGHVS and CDR2 FNYEAQ.

This chain uses TRBV21-1 with TRBJ1-1. TRBV21-1 is noted as a pseudogene. The CDR3 is 13 residues long. The CDR3 DNA reads as TGTGCCAGCAGCAAAGAGGGCGGGACTGAAGCTTTCTTT. This codes for CASSKEGGTEAFF.

V gene TRBV11-3 combines with J gene TRBJ2-5, with D tentatively TRBD1 or TRBD2 (6 bases each). CDR1 is SGHNT, CDR2 YENEEA, per germline. The CDR3 extends over 13 amino acids. V lost 1 base to trimming and J lost 5 bases, with 8 bases between them. As DNA, the CDR3 is TGTGCCAGCAGCTTAGGGAGGGGGGAGACCCAGTACTTC. Protein product: CASSLGRGETQYF.